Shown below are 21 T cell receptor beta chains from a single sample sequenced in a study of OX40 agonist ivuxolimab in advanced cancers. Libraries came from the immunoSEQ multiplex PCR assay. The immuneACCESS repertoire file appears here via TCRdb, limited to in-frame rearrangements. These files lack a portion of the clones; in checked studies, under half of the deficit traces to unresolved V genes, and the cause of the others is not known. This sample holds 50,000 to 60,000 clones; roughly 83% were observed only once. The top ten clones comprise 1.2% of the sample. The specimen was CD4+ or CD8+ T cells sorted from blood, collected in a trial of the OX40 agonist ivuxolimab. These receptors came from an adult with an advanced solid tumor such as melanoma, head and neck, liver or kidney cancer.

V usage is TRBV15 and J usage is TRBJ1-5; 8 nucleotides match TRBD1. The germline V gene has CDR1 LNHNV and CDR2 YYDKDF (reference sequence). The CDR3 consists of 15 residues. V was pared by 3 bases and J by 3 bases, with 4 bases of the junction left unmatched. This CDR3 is CATSSWTGTNQPQHF. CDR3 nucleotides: TGTGCCACCAGCAGTTGGACAGGGACCAATCAGCCCCAGCATTTT.

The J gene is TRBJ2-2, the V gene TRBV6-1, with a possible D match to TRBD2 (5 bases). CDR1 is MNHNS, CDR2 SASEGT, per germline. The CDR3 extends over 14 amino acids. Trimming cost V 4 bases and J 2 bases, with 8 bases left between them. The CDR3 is CASSGGFNTGELFF. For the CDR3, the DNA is TGTGCCAGCAGTGGAGGGTTTAACACCGGGGAGCTGTTTTTT.

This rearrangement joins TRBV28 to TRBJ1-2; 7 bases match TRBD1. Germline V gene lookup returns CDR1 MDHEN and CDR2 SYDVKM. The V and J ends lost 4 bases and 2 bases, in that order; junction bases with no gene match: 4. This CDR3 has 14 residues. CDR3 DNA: TGTGCCAGCAGTTCGACAGGGAGGAACTATGGCTACACCTTC. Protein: CASSSTGRNYGYTF.

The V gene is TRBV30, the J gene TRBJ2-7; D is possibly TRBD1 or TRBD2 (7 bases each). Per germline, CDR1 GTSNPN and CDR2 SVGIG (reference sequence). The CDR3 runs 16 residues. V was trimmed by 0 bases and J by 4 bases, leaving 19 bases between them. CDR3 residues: CAWSVGGAGGGYEQYF. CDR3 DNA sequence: TGTGCCTGGAGTGTTGGAGGGGCAGGGGGGGGGTACGAGCAGTACTTC. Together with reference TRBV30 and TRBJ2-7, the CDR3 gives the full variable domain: SQTIHQWPATLVQPVGSPLSLECTVEGTSNPNLYWYRQAAGRGLQLLFYSVGIGQISSEVPQNLSASRPQDRQFILSSKKLLLSDSGFYLCAWSVGGAGGGYEQYFGPGTRLTVT.

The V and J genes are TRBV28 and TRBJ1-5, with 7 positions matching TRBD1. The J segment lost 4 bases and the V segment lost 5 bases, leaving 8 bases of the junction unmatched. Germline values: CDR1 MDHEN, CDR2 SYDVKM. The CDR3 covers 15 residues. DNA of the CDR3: TGTGCCAGCAGTGCGCTCGACAGGGAAAATCAGCCCCAGCATTTT. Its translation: CASSALDRENQPQHF.

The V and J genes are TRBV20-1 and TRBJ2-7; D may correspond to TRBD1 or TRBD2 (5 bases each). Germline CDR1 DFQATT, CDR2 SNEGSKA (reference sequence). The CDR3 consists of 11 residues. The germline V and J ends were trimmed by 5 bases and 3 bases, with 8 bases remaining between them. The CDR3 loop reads CSARDLYEQYF. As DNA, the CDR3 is TGCAGTGCTCGGGACCTCTACGAGCAGTACTTC.

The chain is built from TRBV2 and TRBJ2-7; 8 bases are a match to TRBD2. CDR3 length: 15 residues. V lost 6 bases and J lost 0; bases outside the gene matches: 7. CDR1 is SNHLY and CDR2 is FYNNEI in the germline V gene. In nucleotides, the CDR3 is TGTGCCAGCAGCCCCTTAGCGGGGAACTCCTACGAGCAGTACTTC. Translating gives CASSPLAGNSYEQYF.

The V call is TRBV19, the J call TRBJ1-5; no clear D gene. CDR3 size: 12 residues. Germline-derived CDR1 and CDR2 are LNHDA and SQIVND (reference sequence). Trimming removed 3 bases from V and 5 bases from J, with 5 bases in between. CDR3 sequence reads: CASSMADQPQHF. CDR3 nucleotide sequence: TGTGCCAGTAGTATGGCCGATCAGCCCCAGCATTTT.

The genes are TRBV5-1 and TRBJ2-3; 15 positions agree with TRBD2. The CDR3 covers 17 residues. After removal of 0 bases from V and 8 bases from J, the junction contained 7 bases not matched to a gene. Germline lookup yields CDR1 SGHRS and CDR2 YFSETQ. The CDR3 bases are TGCGCCAGCAGCTTGGGAGGACTAGCGGGGGGGCAAGGTACGCAGTATTTT. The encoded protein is CASSLGGLAGGQGTQYF. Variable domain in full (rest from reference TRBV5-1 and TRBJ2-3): KAGVTQTPRYLIKTRGQQVTLSCSPISGHRSVSWYQQTPGQGLQFLFEYFSETQRNKGNFPGRFSGRQFSNSRSEMNVSTLELGDSALYLCASSLGGLAGGQGTQYFGPGTRLTVL.

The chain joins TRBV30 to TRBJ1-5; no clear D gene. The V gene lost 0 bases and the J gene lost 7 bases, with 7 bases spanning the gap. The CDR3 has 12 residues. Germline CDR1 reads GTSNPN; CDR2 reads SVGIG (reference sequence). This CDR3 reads CAWSVRGQPQHF. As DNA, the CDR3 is TGTGCCTGGAGTGTACGTGGGCAGCCCCAGCATTTT.

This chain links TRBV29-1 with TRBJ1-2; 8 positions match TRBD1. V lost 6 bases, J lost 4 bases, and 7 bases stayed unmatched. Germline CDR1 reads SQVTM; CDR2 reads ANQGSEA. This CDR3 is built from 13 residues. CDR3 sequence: CSVRQGKVYGYTF. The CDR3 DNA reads TGCAGCGTAAGACAGGGGAAAGTCTATGGCTACACCTTC. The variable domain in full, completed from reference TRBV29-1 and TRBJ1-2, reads SAVISQKPSRDICQRGTSLTIQCQVDSQVTMMFWYRQQPGQSLTLIATANQGSEATYESGFVIDKFPISRPNLTFSTLTVSNMSPEDSSIYLCSVRQGKVYGYTFGSGTRLTVV.

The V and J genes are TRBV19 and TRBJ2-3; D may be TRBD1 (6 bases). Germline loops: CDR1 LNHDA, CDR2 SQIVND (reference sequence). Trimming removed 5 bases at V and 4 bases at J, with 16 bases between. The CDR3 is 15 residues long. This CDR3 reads CASSLQGVDADTQYF. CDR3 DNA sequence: TGTGCCAGTAGTCTACAGGGTGTTGACGCAGATACGCAGTATTTT.

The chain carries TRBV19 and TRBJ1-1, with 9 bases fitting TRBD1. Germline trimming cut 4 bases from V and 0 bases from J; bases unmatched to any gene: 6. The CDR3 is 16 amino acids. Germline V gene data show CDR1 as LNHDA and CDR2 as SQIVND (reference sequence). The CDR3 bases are TGTGCCAGTAGTACCTCCGGGACAGGGATGAACACTGAAGCTTTCTTT. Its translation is CASSTSGTGMNTEAFF.

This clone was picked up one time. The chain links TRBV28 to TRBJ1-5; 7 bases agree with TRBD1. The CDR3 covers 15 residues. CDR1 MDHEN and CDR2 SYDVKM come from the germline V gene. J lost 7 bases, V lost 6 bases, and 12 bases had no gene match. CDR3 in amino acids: CASSPRRGSRQPQHF. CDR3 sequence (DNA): TGTGCCAGCAGCCCCCGCAGGGGGTCGCGGCAGCCCCAGCATTTT.

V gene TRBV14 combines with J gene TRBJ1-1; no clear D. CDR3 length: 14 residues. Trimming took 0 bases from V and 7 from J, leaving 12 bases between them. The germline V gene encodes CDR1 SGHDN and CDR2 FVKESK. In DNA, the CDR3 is TGTGCCAGCAGCCAAGATCTCGTTCAGAATGAAGCTTTCTTT. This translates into CASSQDLVQNEAFF.

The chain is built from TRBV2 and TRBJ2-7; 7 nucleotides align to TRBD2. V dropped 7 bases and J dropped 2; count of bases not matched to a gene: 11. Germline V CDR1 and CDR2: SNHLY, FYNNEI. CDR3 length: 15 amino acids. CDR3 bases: TGTGCCAGCAACCCTATGAGCGGGACCACCTACGAGCAGTACTTC. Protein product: CASNPMSGTTYEQYF.

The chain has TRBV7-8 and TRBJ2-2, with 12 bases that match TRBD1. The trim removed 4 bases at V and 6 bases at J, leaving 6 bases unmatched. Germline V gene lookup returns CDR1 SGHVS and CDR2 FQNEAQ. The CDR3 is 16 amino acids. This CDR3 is CASSSGTGGFSGELFF. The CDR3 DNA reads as TGTGCCAGCAGCTCTGGGACAGGGGGCTTTTCCGGGGAGCTGTTTTTT.

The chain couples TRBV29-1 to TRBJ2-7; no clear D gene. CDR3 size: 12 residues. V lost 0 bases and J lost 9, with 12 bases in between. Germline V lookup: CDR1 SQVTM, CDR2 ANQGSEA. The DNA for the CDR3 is TGCAGCGTTGAAGATGCAAGGTGGTTGCAGTACTTC. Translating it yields CSVEDARWLQYF.

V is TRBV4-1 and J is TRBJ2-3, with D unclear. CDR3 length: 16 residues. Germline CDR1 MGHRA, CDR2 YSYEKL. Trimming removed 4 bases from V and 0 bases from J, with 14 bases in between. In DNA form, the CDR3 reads TGCGCCAGCAGCCCCGCCATGAAGGCGAGCACAGATACGCAGTATTTT. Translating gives CASSPAMKASTDTQYF.

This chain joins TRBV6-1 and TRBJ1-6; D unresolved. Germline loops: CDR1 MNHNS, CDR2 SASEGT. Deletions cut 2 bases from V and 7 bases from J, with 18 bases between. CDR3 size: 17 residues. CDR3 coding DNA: TGTGCCAGCAGTGAAAATTTGTACGGACGGTGGAATTCACCCCTCCACTTT. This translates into CASSENLYGRWNSPLHF.

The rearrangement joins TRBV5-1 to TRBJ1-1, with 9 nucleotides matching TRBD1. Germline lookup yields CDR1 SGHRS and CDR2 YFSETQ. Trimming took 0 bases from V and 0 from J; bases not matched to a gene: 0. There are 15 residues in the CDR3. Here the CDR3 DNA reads TGCGCCAGCAGCTTGGGGACAGGGGTGAACACTGAAGCTTTCTTT. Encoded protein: CASSLGTGVNTEAFF.